This TCR beta chain was documented in a study of graft-versus-host responses after intestinal transplantation. The V gene's germline CDR1 is SNHLY and CDR2 FYNNEI. CDR3 length: 13 residues. Trimming took off 9 bases at V and 10 bases at J, with 19 bases between the two ends. The protocol was immunoSEQ multiplex PCR, while the TCRdb copy is restricted to in-frame clones and leaves out a portion. The sample includes roughly 90,000 clones, under 95% of them seen just once. For this clone: Its antigen is currently unknown.

The specimen comprised unstimulated CD8+ T cells sorted from spleen or lymph node cells, sampled before intestinal transplant. The clonotype originates from a human donor who received an intestinal transplant. This rearrangement joins TRBV2 to TRBJ2-1, with a tentative D call TRBD1 (5 bases). CDR3 DNA: TGTGCCAGAGGGGCAGAAGGGCCTCCAGAGCAGTTCTTC. Its translation is CARGAEGPPEQFF. The variable domain in full, completed from reference TRBV2 and TRBJ2-1, reads EPEVTQTPSHQVTQMGQEVILRCVPISNHLYFYWYRQILGQKVEFLVSFYNNEISEKSEIFDDQFSVERPDGSNFTLKIRSTKLEDSAMYFCARGAEGPPEQFFGPGTRLTVL.